Presented here are 18 T cell receptor beta chains from one specimen sequenced in a study of blood T cells in healthy people across ages. Then a second PCR, running about 7 to 11 cycles, was carried out with a sample-barcoded 5' primer and a J-beta primer mix. MiXCR, applied by TCRdb to the 5' RACE reads, yields one record per CDR3 protein. The sample records hundreds of thousands of distinct CDR3 sequences, approximately 30% being singletons. The sequencing input was blood. The receptors shown here come from an elderly woman in good health.

V usage is TRBV29-1 and J usage is TRBJ2-5, with 11 positions matching TRBD2. Germline trimming cut 4 bases from V and 5 bases from J; bases unmatched to any gene: 9. Germline V gene sequence: CDR1 SQVTM, CDR2 ANQGSEA. The CDR3 covers 15 residues. The CDR3 sequence is CSVGLAGRNRETQYF. The CDR3 DNA reads TGCAGCGTTGGACTAGCGGGGAGGAATAGGGAGACCCAGTACTTC.

This clonotype was seen repeatedly, ten times or more. This sequence joins TRBV27 and TRBJ2-3; 12 bases are shared with TRBD2. The junction had 7 bases not matched to a gene; V was cut back by 6 bases and J by 6 bases. Per germline, CDR1 MNHEY and CDR2 SMNVEV (reference sequence). The CDR3 covers 15 residues. The CDR3 protein is CASRLGLAGSDTQYF. CDR3 nucleotide sequence: TGTGCCAGCAGACTCGGACTAGCGGGGTCGGATACGCAGTATTTT.

This clonotype has just a few counts. The J gene is TRBJ2-2, the V gene TRBV20-1; 8 bases agree with TRBD2. Unmatched junction bases numbered 15, after V lost 6 bases and J lost 3 bases. CDR3 length: 17 residues. Germline CDR1 and CDR2: DFQATT and SNEGSKA (reference sequence). CDR3 sequence: CSARPGLVTRDTGELFF. The CDR3 nucleotides are TGCAGTGCCCGCCCGGGACTAGTAACTCGAGACACCGGGGAGCTGTTTTTT.

This clonotype was observed at least ten times. V is TRBV12-3 or TRBV12-4 and J is TRBJ1-2, with D tentatively TRBD1 (5 bases). V was clipped by 6 bases and J by 2 bases, with 10 bases between them. The length of the CDR3 is 13 residues. The DNA for the CDR3 is TGTGCCAGCAGGCCGGGGCAGAACTATGGCTACACCTTC. This sequence encodes CASRPGQNYGYTF.

The chain is built from TRBV20-1 and TRBJ2-4, with 11 bases lining up with TRBD1. The J call may be faulty, since TRBJ2-7 better matches the DNA end. The CDR3 is 14 residues long. Germline CDR1 DFQATT, CDR2 SNEGSKA (reference sequence). This chain's CDR3 is CSVTGQGDSYEQYF. The CDR3 DNA reads TGCAGTGTAACGGGACAGGGGGACTCCTACGAGCAGTACTTC.

This clonotype showed up just a few times. The chain links TRBV28 to TRBJ1-1, with TRBD1 matching over 8 bases. CDR1 and CDR2 from the germline V gene are MDHEN and SYDVKM. V shed 7 bases, J shed 6 bases, and the junction held 10 bases outside the gene matches. The CDR3 has 14 amino acids. CDR3 sequence reads: CASTPQGVIAEAFF. CDR3 nucleotide sequence: TGTGCCAGCACCCCACAGGGGGTGATCGCTGAAGCTTTCTTT.

There are a few counts of this clonotype. The junction departs from germline at one end; a sequencing error may be responsible. The chain recombines TRBV12-3 or TRBV12-4 with TRBJ2-3; 9 bases agree with TRBD2. The length of the CDR3 is 17 residues. The CDR3 sequence: CASSDGGAGGSTDAQYF. The CDR3 DNA reads as TGTGCCAGCAGCGACGGGGGAGCGGGGGGCTCCACAGATGCGCAGTATTTT.

The chain joins TRBV20-1 to TRBJ2-7; D not resolved. The J call is in doubt because the DNA end fits TRBJ2-5 better. This CDR3 is built from 11 residues. The germline CDR1 and CDR2 sequences are DFQATT and SNEGSKA (reference sequence). CDR3 sequence (DNA): TGCAGTGCTCTCGAGAAGAAGACCCAGTACTTC. Amino acids: CSALEKKTQYF.

Concerning this clonotype: Given a much more abundant clone one base away, this may be a read error. This rearrangement joins TRBV10-3 to TRBJ2-1; 7 bases match TRBD1. Germline CDR1 reads ENHRY; CDR2 reads SYGVKD. The CDR3 consists of 16 residues. CDR3 region: CAISALTGVSYDEQFF. In DNA form, the CDR3 reads TGTGCCATCAGTGCGCTTACAGGGGTCTCCTACGATGAGCAGTTCTTC.

This clonotype was counted ten times or more. The chain uses TRBV4-2 and TRBJ2-2; D perhaps matches TRBD2 (5 bases). From germline, CDR1 is LGHNA and CDR2 YNFKEQ. Trimming took off 0 bases at V and 4 bases at J, with 6 bases between the two ends. The CDR3 has 14 amino acids. CDR3 DNA sequence: TGTGCCAGCAGCCAAGATCGGGGCACCGGGGAGCTGTTTTTT. It codes for CASSQDRGTGELFF.

The rearrangement links TRBV5-1 to TRBJ1-2, with D perhaps TRBD1 (5 bases). Trimming stripped 4 bases from V and 4 bases from J, with 14 bases between. Germline V gives CDR1 SGHRS, CDR2 YFSETQ. This CDR3 is 14 amino acids long. The CDR3 bases are TGCGCCAGCAGCCCTACTGAGGGGTCCTATGGCTACACCTTC. This translates into CASSPTEGSYGYTF. The full variable domain, in which reference TRBV5-1 and TRBJ1-2 provide the parts outside the CDR3, is KAGVTQTPRYLIKTRGQQVTLSCSPISGHRSVSWYQQTPGQGLQFLFEYFSETQRNKGNFPGRFSGRQFSNSRSEMNVSTLELGDSALYLCASSPTEGSYGYTFGSGTRLTVV.

This clonotype was recorded a few times. V is TRBV12-3 or TRBV12-4 and J is TRBJ2-2, with D unresolved. The CDR3 spans 15 residues. Trimming stripped 6 bases from V and 7 bases from J, with 18 bases between. DNA of the CDR3: TGTGCCAGCAGGCCATCCCCTCCCCTCGTCGGGGAGCTGTTTTTT. It yields the protein CASRPSPPLVGELFF.

V usage is TRBV9 and J usage is TRBJ1-5; TRBD1 matches 7 bases. CDR1 is SGDLS and CDR2 is YYNGEE in the germline V gene. This CDR3 has 15 amino acids. With V trimmed by 4 bases and J by 0 bases, 4 bases remained unmatched. CDR3 sequence reads: CASSPGTVSNQPQHF. In nucleotides, the CDR3 is TGTGCCAGCAGCCCGGGGACAGTTAGCAATCAGCCCCAGCATTTT.

As for this clonotype: It may be a read error: a sequence one base away is much more abundant. This chain connects TRBV29-1 to TRBJ2-1; TRBD1 might be the D (7 bases). In germline, CDR1 is SQVTM, CDR2 ANQGSEA. This CDR3 has 14 residues. The V and J ends lost 0 bases and 10 bases respectively, with 16 bases between them. CDR3 nucleotides: TGCAGCGTTGAAGACGTTGGAGGGGGCGACGAGCAGTTCTTC. It specifies CSVEDVGGGDEQFF.

The table lists this clonotype with many counts. This chain joins TRBV20-1 and TRBJ2-3; 7 nucleotides align to TRBD2. The CDR3 has 14 residues. Losses at the gene ends were 2 bases for V and 3 bases for J; bases not matched to a gene: 5. CDR1 is DFQATT and CDR2 is SNEGSKA in the germline V gene (reference sequence). CDR3 sequence (DNA): TGCAGTGCTAGACGACTAGCCGCGACAGATACGCAGTATTTT. Translating it yields CSARRLAATDTQYF.

This clonotype was seen at least ten times. The gene calls are TRBV7-2 and TRBJ1-6; D is ambiguous. The ends were cut back, 2 bases at V and 9 bases at J, with 5 bases in the middle. In germline, CDR1 is SGHTA, CDR2 FQGNSA. The CDR3 totals 12 residues. CDR3: CASSLFGSPLHF. The CDR3 DNA is TGTGCCAGCAGCTTATTCGGTTCACCCCTCCACTTT.

This chain links TRBV2 with TRBJ1-1; D gene uncertain. This CDR3 has 12 amino acids. The V end lost 4 bases, the J end lost 5 bases, and 8 bases lay between the germline ends. Germline V gene sequence: CDR1 SNHLY, CDR2 FYNNEI. CDR3 DNA sequence: TGTGCCAGCAGTGTGCCTCAAACTGAAGCTTTCTTT. As protein: CASSVPQTEAFF.

This clonotype was seen a few times. The genes are TRBV20-1 and TRBJ1-4; D is unresolved. Germline CDR1 reads DFQATT; CDR2 reads SNEGSKA (reference sequence). Trimming took 5 bases from V and 4 from J, leaving 8 bases between them. CDR3 length: 12 residues. The CDR3 sequence: CSALEFNEKLFF. CDR3 DNA sequence: TGCAGTGCTCTAGAATTTAATGAAAAACTGTTTTTT.